This TCR beta chain appears in the sequencing data of a study of cytomegalovirus exposure and HLA in healthy donors. The PCR employed 60 Vbeta primers together with 13 Jbeta primers. Using immunoSEQ multiplex PCR, the repertoire was profiled, and TCRdb retains in-frame clones only, with some absent. The data contain 150,000 to 200,000 clones, about four fifths of them singletons. A remark on this clone: As yet, its antigen is unknown.

CDR3 length equals 13 residues. Germline values: CDR1 SQVTM, CDR2 ANQGSEA. V shed 6 bases and J 2 bases; nucleotides not matched to a gene: 2. General study findings and limits: Clonal expansion, a later analysis showed, was greater in HLA-associated TCR beta chains than in equally common others.

The chain has TRBV29-1 and TRBJ2-7, with 12 bases lining up with TRBD2. The sequence derives from a woman between 45 and 65 years old in good health and CMV-seronegative. Sequenced sample: PBMCs. CDR3 sequence reads: CSVSSGGAYEQYF. The DNA for the CDR3 is TGCAGCGTCTCTAGCGGGGGGGCCTACGAGCAGTACTTC.